Shown below are 12 T cell receptor beta chains from a single sample sequenced in a study of shared clonotypes between healthy human individuals. Generated by immunoSEQ multiplex PCR, the TCRdb table keeps only in-frame clones and is missing some. The sample includes about 100,000 clones, 67% of them seen just once. Sequenced material: memory CD8+ T cells sorted from blood. Subset denoted: CD45RO+ cells pooled with CCR7-negative TemRA cells. These TCRs come from a woman in her 30s in good health.

A note on this clone: Distinct nucleotide sequences in the sample also encode this CDR3. The CDR3 DNA reads as TGTGCCAGCAGTTTGAGGGGGAACTATGGCTACACCTTC. This encodes CASSLRGNYGYTF. The chain employs TRBV28 and TRBJ1-2, with D tentatively TRBD1 (6 bases). The CDR3 spans 13 residues. In germline, CDR1 is MDHEN, CDR2 SYDVKM. Between the trimmed V and J ends, which lost 3 bases and 2 bases, there was a span of 7 bases.

This chain links TRBV9 with TRBJ2-1; 10 bases match TRBD2. The trim removed 5 bases at V and 6 bases at J, leaving 8 bases unmatched. Germline loops: CDR1 SGDLS, CDR2 YYNGEE. The CDR3 has 15 amino acids. CDR3 nucleotide sequence: TGTGCCAGCAGGTCCGGGACTAGCGATATCAATGAGCAGTTCTTC. Protein: CASRSGTSDINEQFF.

CDR3 DNA sequence: TGCGCCAGCAGCTTGGGTACAGCCAGGGAGGGCTACGAGCAGTACTTC. Amino acid sequence: CASSLGTAREGYEQYF. This chain uses TRBV5-1 with TRBJ2-7; 7 nucleotides line up with TRBD2. This CDR3 has 16 amino acids. J was trimmed by 3 bases and V by 0 bases; bases with no gene match: 9. CDR1 is SGHRS and CDR2 is YFSETQ in the germline V gene.

The rearrangement uses TRBV28 and TRBJ1-5; D is ambiguous. Trimming stripped 2 bases from V and 3 bases from J, with 8 bases between. The germline V gene encodes CDR1 MDHEN and CDR2 SYDVKM. The CDR3 runs 14 residues. CDR3 loop: CASSLIMDNQPQHF. The CDR3 nucleotides read TGTGCCAGCAGTTTAATCATGGACAATCAGCCCCAGCATTTT.

V is TRBV7-6 and J is TRBJ2-3, with TRBD1 identical over 9 bases. Germline CDR1 SGHVS, CDR2 FNYEAQ. The CDR3 runs 17 residues. The ends lost 5 bases at V and 1 base at J; junction bases unmatched: 10. CDR3 in amino acids: CASSPTIWTGGTDTQYF. The CDR3 bases are TGTGCCAGCAGCCCAACAATATGGACAGGGGGCACAGATACGCAGTATTTT.

This clone came up a few times. The rearrangement links TRBV19 to TRBJ2-7, with 7 bases that match TRBD1. This CDR3 region has 15 residues. Germline assignment: CDR1 LNHDA and CDR2 SQIVND (reference sequence). V shed 6 bases and J 5 bases; nucleotides not matched to a gene: 13. CDR3 sequence: CASSTLEGTAHEQYF. Here the CDR3 DNA reads TGTGCCAGTAGCACGCTAGAAGGGACAGCACACGAGCAGTACTTC.

J is TRBJ2-1 and V is TRBV4-2; 11 bases are a match to TRBD2. The J segment lost 0 bases and the V segment lost 4 bases, leaving 14 bases of the junction unmatched. CDR1 LGHNA and CDR2 YNFKEQ come from the germline V gene. There are 20 residues in the CDR3. The CDR3 DNA reads as TGTGCCAGCAGCCCTGAACTAGCGGGAGTTCATCTTAGCTCCTACAATGAGCAGTTCTTC. Its translation: CASSPELAGVHLSSYNEQFF.

The V gene is TRBV6-4, the J gene TRBJ2-2; TRBD2 aligns across 8 bases. The CDR3 is made up of 15 amino acids. The junction had 1 base not matched to a gene; V was cut back by 3 bases and J by 1 base. CDR1 and CDR2 (germline): MRHNA, SNTAGT. The CDR3 bases are TGTGCCAGCAGTGAACTAGCGGAGAACACCGGGGAGCTGTTTTTT. Translating gives CASSELAENTGELFF.

This clone was seen a handful of times. The chain combines TRBV19 with TRBJ2-3, with D perhaps matching TRBD1 or TRBD2 (6 bases each). CDR1 is LNHDA, CDR2 SQIVND, per germline (reference sequence). V was shortened by 7 bases and J by 6 bases, with 17 bases between the two germline ends. CDR3 size: 14 residues. CDR3 sequence reads: CASTLGSGADTQYF. The CDR3 DNA reads as TGTGCCAGTACCCTTGGATCGGGGGCGGATACGCAGTATTTT.

Details on this clone: This sequence is one base from a far larger clone and is likely a read error. V usage is TRBV7-6 and J usage is TRBJ2-7; D remains unclear. The V end lost 1 base, the J end lost 3 bases, and 1 base lay between the germline ends. The CDR3 runs to 11 residues. Germline V lookup: CDR1 SGHVS, CDR2 FNYEAQ. The CDR3 reads CASSLDYEQYF. CDR3 sequence (DNA): TGTGCCAGCAGCTTAGACTACGAGCAGTACTTC.

This chain joins TRBV27 and TRBJ1-1; D gene ambiguous. The V gene's germline CDR1 is MNHEY and CDR2 SMNVEV (reference sequence). The CDR3 totals 15 residues. Trimming shortened V by 0 bases and J by 1 base, and 9 bases separated the two germline ends. The CDR3 DNA reads TGTGCCAGCAGTTTATCCCCCAAGCCGAACACTGAAGCTTTCTTT. Translated, it gives CASSLSPKPNTEAFF.

The V gene is TRBV29-1, the J gene TRBJ2-1, with TRBD2 identical over 13 bases. Germline V gene lookup returns CDR1 SQVTM and CDR2 ANQGSEA. This CDR3 comprises 17 residues. The junction had 10 bases not matched to a gene; V was cut back by 6 bases and J by 2 bases. CDR3 residues: CSVVGPGTSGTYNEQFF. The DNA of the CDR3 is TGCAGCGTAGTGGGACCCGGGACTAGCGGGACCTACAATGAGCAGTTCTTC.